This T cell receptor (beta chain) was identified in a study of regulatory T cells in long-lasting Graves disease. For the study at large: Patients newly diagnosed with Graves' had been on antithyroid drugs for under 3 months.

V lost 5 bases to trimming and J lost 5 bases, with 14 bases between them. The CDR3 length is 14 residues. Germline V gene lookup returns CDR1 SGHAT and CDR2 FQNNGV. With iRepertoire HTBI primers and Arm-PCR of CDR3 regions, TCR beta libraries were built. TCRdb passed the multiplex PCR reads through MiXCR, listing each CDR3 protein once. The table records over 300,000 distinct CDR3 sequences, about a sixth of them present only once. Time point: newly diagnosed GD, antithyroid drugs for less than 3 months. RNA isolated from PBMCs was used to make the TCR library. A volume of 9 to 9.5 milliliters of peripheral blood was collected in EDTA tubes.

This receptor was identified in a female donor with Graves disease. The J gene is TRBJ2-3, the V gene TRBV11-2; D possibly corresponds to TRBD1 (6 bases). Sequences were derived from peripheral blood mononuclear cells (PBMCs), sampled at new diagnosis, from a patient treated with antithyroid drugs. CDR3 region: CASSRNRVEDTQYF. Here the CDR3 DNA reads TGTGCCAGCAGCCGTAACAGGGTCGAAGATACGCAGTATTTT. The full variable domain, completed using reference TRBV11-2 and TRBJ2-3, is EAGVAQSPRYKIIEKRQSVAFWCNPISGHATLYWYQQILGQGPKLLIQFQNNGVVDDSQLPKDRFSAERLKGVDSTLKIQPAKLEDSAVYLCASSRNRVEDTQYFGPGTRLTVL.